Listed below are T cell receptor beta chains from one sample, sequenced in a study of blood T cells in healthy people across ages. TCRdb ran MiXCR on the 5' RACE reads and lists one entry per CDR3 protein. The repertoire has around 790,000 distinct CDR3 sequences, around 45% of them found once; the top ten carry roughly a fifth. Source material: blood. These receptors were collected from a man in his 60s in good health. Each CDR3 is given with its conserved first and last residue. A D gene is named only where the DNA matches it firmly. Part of the rows lack a size; the others show once, few, many or a class for expanded clones.

size	D	V	J	length	CDR3	DNA
few	NA	TRBV19	TRBJ1-4	12	CASSIIDRTLFF	TGTGCCAGTAGTATTATCGACAGGACTCTGTTTTTT
NA	NA	TRBV6-2/TRBV6-3	TRBJ2-7	14	CANSYWDNQAEQYF	TGTGCCAACAGTTACTGGGACAACCAAGCGGAGCAGTACTTC
many	NA	TRBV4-3	TRBJ2-7	15	CASSQAASSSYEQYF	TGCGCCAGCAGCCAAGCGGCTAGCAGTAGCTACGAGCAGTACTTC
few	TRBD1	TRBV12-3/TRBV12-4	TRBJ1-1	14	CASTPTGGATEAFF	TGTGCCAGCACGCCTACAGGGGGCGCAACTGAAGCTTTCTTT
NA	NA	TRBV6-5	TRBJ2-7	13	CASSDGQNYEQYF	TGTGCCAGCAGCGACGGACAGAACTACGAGCAGTACTTC
few	TRBD1	TRBV20-1	TRBJ1-2	17	CSARGIVKTGPLYGYTF	TGCAGTGCTAGAGGAATTGTTAAGACAGGGCCCCTCTATGGCTACACCTTC
NA	NA	TRBV4-1	TRBJ1-5	14	CASSSGAGAQPQHF	TGCGCCAGCAGCAGCGGGGCTGGCGCCCAGCCCCAGCATTTT
NA	NA	TRBV12-3/TRBV12-4	TRBJ2-7	13	CASSPSPHHEQYF	TGTGCCAGCAGCCCTTCCCCACACCACGAGCAGTACTTC
few	NA	TRBV11-2	TRBJ1-4	16	CASSLAPGSGWEKLFF	TGTGCCAGCAGCTTAGCCCCGGGCTCGGGATGGGAAAAACTGTTTTTT
NA	NA	TRBV5-6	TRBJ1-1	15	CASSLGTLASTEAFF	TGTGCCAGCAGCTTGGGGACGCTGGCCAGCACTGAAGCTTTCTTT
few	NA	TRBV29-1	TRBJ2-1	14	CSVDLVQSRGEQFF	TGCAGCGTTGATTTGGTACAAAGCCGGGGTGAGCAGTTCTTC
NA	NA	TRBV14	TRBJ2-3	15	CASSQGVSLTDTQYF	TGTGCCAGCAGCCAGGGGGTTAGCCTGACAGATACGCAGTATTTT
NA	NA	TRBV5-5	TRBJ2-5	18	CASSLLTGTGPYQETQYF	TGTGCCAGCAGCTTGTTAACGGGCACAGGGCCGTACCAAGAGACCCAGTACTTC
NA	NA	TRBV6-6	TRBJ2-4	13	CASSLVTGDIQYF	TGTGCCAGCAGTCTGGTGACCGGGGACATTCAGTACTTC
NA	TRBD1	TRBV27	TRBJ2-4	16	CAGSLKNPGQWNIQYF	TGTGCCGGCAGTCTAAAGAATCCGGGACAGTGGAACATTCAGTACTTC
few	TRBD1	TRBV12-3/TRBV12-4	TRBJ2-1	13	CASSTGQAVEQFF	TGTGCCAGCAGTACCGGACAGGCAGTCGAGCAGTTCTTC
NA	TRBD2	TRBV6-2/TRBV6-3	TRBJ2-6	18	CASSQGLAGGYGANVLTF	TGTGCCAGCAGCCAGGGACTAGCGGGGGGTTATGGGGCCAACGTCCTGACTTTC
NA	TRBD2	TRBV5-1	TRBJ2-7	17	CASSLTAGRGRTYEQYF	TGCGCCAGCAGCTTGACGGCCGGGCGGGGGAGAACCTACGAGCAGTACTTC